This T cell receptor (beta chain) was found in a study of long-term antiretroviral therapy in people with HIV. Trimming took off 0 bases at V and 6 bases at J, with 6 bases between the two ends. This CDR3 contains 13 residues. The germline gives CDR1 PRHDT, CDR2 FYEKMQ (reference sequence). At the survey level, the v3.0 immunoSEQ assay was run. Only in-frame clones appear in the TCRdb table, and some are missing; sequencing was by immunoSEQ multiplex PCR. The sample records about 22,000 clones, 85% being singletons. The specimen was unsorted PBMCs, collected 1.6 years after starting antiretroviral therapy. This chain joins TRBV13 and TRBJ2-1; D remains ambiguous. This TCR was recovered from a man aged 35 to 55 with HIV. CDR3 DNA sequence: TGTGCCAGCAGCTTAGGCTCCGTCAATGAGCAGTTCTTC. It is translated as CASSLGSVNEQFF. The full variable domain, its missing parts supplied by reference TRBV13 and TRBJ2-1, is AAGVIQSPRHLIKEKRETATLKCYPIPRHDTVYWYQQGPGQDPQFLISFYEKMQSDKGSIPDRFSAQQFSDYHSELNMSSLELGDSALYFCASSLGSVNEQFFGPGTRLTVL.